This T cell receptor (beta chain) comes out of a study of blood T cells in healthy people across ages (dated by TCRdb to 2014 to 2015). Looking at the study overall: Template switching captured roughly one uniquely barcoded TCR beta cDNA molecule per two T cells in model experiments. To track age-related changes in TCR beta repertoire diversity, the study relied on deep sequencing normalized with unique cDNA molecular identifiers. Donors were grouped into four age groups: young (average approximately 15 years), middle-aged (about 38), aged (62) and long-lived (around 80). To avoid experimental bias, donors of different ages were spread randomly across the sequencing lanes. The study analyzed two additional independent replicas of 1 million unique cDNA reads from the same blood draw for two donors, one aged 18 to 29 and one aged 80 or older.

Results the study describes overall, beyond this receptor: Observed TCR beta diversity correlated strongly with the percentage of naive T cells measured by flow cytometry. Because profiling used bulk unsorted PBMCs, naive and antigen-experienced compartments could not be compared conclusively. Compared with the aged group, more naive CD4+ T cells, fewer expanded clones and increased TCR diversity were shown by the long-lived group, suggesting age selection. As age increased, observed TCR beta diversity per million T cells dropped in a roughly linear way, and a significant reduction was already evident by age 40. The CMV infection status of donors was not known, potentially confounding age-related changes in expanded clonotypes. Estimates of total diversity based on one million sequenced T cells were considered lower bounds and underestimates.

Library method: 5' RACE. The reads were generated on an Illumina HiSeq 2500. A second PCR of roughly 7 to 12 cycles was performed with a sample-barcoded 5' primer and a J-beta primer mix. A template-switch 5' adaptor carrying 12 random nucleotides introduced a unique molecular identifier onto each TCR beta cDNA molecule. Each sample yielded at least 3 million CDR3-containing paired-end reads. First-strand cDNA was synthesized from all RNA with the Mint cDNA synthesis kit, primed by a TRBC-specific oligonucleotide. Following uracil-DNA glycosylase treatment, a first 18-cycle PCR with universal primers M1SS and BC2_uni_R was performed on all cDNA. In the paper's pipeline: For normalization, 1 million high-quality reads, each with a distinct molecular identifier, were randomly selected from each sample. Reads with shared molecular identifiers were discarded instead of being binned into consensus sequences. CDR3 identification, clonotype clustering and error correction used MiTCR with a Q25 quality threshold and the strictest error-elimination algorithm. A nonparametric unseen species model with Euler transformation was used to estimate lower-bound total TCR beta diversity. TCRdb itself trimmed the public reads at Q25 with fastp, ran MiXCR and retained productive beta chains. Each entry merges the rows of one CDR3 protein and shows their most common DNA and genes. Clone size and V and J calls follow TCRdb, not the original study. The sample table lists 1.5 million to 2 million distinct CDR3 sequences, roughly a third of them with a count of one. The ten largest clones take up about 10% of the sample.

About this clonotype itself: No cognate antigen has been identified for it. No much larger clone exists at a distance of one base, and base qualities are not known.

Its CDR3 holds 13 amino acids, cysteine through phenylalanine. Just the 39-base CDR3 DNA is kept, in frame starting at base 1. The germline V end is reduced by 5 bases and the J end by 7 bases; junction bases left unmatched: 9. For CDR1 and CDR2, the germline V gene (reference sequence) lists DFQATT and SNEGSKA. Systemically healthy Caucasian individuals from Russia, over 30 in total and aged about 6 to 100 years, were included as donors. Roughly 9 milliliters of peripheral blood were drawn from each donor into EDTA-treated Vacutainer tubes. PBMCs were isolated by Ficoll-Paque density-gradient centrifugation, with at least 6.5 million obtained per sample. Trizol reagent was used to extract total RNA from the PBMCs, yielding at least 5 micrograms per sample. The percentages of naive CD45RAhigh/CD27high T cells were determined by flow cytometry on a PBMC aliquot from every donor.

The source of this sequence is a woman aged 25 to 39 in good health. The source material was blood. The rearranged chain carries TRBV20-1 and TRBJ2-7; TRBD1 aligns with 9 central bases. The DNA is as follows: TGCAGTGCTCACCTACAGGGGGCGAGGGAGCAGTACTTC. This encodes CSAHLQGAREQYF.